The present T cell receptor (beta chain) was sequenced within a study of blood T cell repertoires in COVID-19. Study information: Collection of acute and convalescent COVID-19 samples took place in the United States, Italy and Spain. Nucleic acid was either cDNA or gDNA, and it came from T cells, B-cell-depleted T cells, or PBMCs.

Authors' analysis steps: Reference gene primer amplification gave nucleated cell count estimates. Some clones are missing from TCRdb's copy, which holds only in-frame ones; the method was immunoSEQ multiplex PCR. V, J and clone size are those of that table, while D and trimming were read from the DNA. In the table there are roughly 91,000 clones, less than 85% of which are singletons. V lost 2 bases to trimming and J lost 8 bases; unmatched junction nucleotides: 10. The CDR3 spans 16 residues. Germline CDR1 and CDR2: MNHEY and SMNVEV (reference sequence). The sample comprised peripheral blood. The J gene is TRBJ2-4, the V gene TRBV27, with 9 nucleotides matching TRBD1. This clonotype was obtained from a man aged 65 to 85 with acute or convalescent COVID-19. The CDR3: CASSLRGGQGRDIQYF. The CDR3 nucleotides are TGTGCCAGCAGTTTAAGGGGGGGACAGGGTAGGGACATTCAGTACTTC.